This is a list of T cell receptor beta chains from one sample in a study of OX40 agonist ivuxolimab in advanced cancers. The assay was immunoSEQ multiplex PCR, and TCRdb's table has in-frame clones only and misses some. The sample shows some 64,000 clones, around 90% of them seen only once. The starting material was CD4+ or CD8+ T cells sorted from blood, obtained in a trial of the OX40 agonist ivuxolimab. Source of these receptors: an adult with an advanced solid tumor such as melanoma, head and neck, liver or kidney cancer. The CDR3 runs from the conserved cysteine through the conserved F or W. A D gene is named only where the DNA matches it firmly. Size is omitted from some rows. Given values are once, few, many or a class for expanded clones.

abundance	d_gene	v_gene	j_gene	CDR3nt	CDR3aa
-	-	TRBV27	TRBJ1-5	TGTGCCAGCAGTTTTATAGGTCAGCCCCAGCATTTT	CASSFIGQPQHF
-	-	TRBV25-1	TRBJ2-7	TGTGCCAGCAGTGAGTCGGGGGAGCAGTACTTC	CASSESGEQYF
-	-	TRBV4-1	TRBJ2-5	TGCGCCAGCAGCCAAGTGGCTTCAGAGACCCAGTACTTC	CASSQVASETQYF
-	-	TRBV4-1	TRBJ1-1	TGCGCCAGCAGCCGACAGGCGGGCACTGAAGCTTTCTTT	CASSRQAGTEAFF
-	-	TRBV28	TRBJ2-7	TGTGCCAGCAGTTTTTCCTACGAGCAGTACTTC	CASSFSYEQYF
once	-	TRBV7-9	TRBJ2-7	TGTGCCAGCAGCTCGGGACCCTCGCTGGGGGAGCAGTACTTC	CASSSGPSLGEQYF
-	-	TRBV7-3	TRBJ2-5	TGTGCCTCCTCGGGGACCCAGTACTTC	CASSGTQYF
-	-	TRBV15	TRBJ2-7	TGTGCCACCAGCAGAGATGGGGATGGCGAGCAGTACTTC	CATSRDGDGEQYF
-	TRBD1	TRBV11-3	TRBJ1-3	TGTGCCAGCAGCTTAGCGGACAGGGGAACTCGAAACACCATATATTTT	CASSLADRGTRNTIYF
-	-	TRBV4-1	TRBJ1-4	TGCGCCAGCAGCCAATTAGCAATTGAAAGGGCAACTAATGAAAAACTGTTTTTT	CASSQLAIERATNEKLFF
-	-	TRBV5-1	TRBJ2-2	TGCGCCAGCAGCTCCCTCCGGGGTCGCGTGGGCACCGGGGAGCTGTTTTTT	CASSSLRGRVGTGELFF
-	-	TRBV29-1	TRBJ1-4	TGCAGCGTGGTTACTGGGGGGCCTAATGAAAAACTGTTTTTT	CSVVTGGPNEKLFF
-	-	TRBV5-6	TRBJ1-1	TGTGCCAGCAGCTCGTTTCTTCCCGGGGCTGAAGCTTTCTTT	CASSSFLPGAEAFF
-	TRBD2	TRBV19	TRBJ2-3	TGTGCCAGTAGTCCCCCTTGGGGGGGGATCACAGATACGCAGTATTTT	CASSPPWGGITDTQYF
-	-	TRBV20-1	TRBJ2-1	TGCAGTGCTTTTATGTATGAGCAGTTCTTC	CSAFMYEQFF
-	-	TRBV7-8	TRBJ2-7	TGTGCCAGCACCAATCCAGGTAGCTCCTACGAGCAGTACTTC	CASTNPGSSYEQYF
-	-	TRBV6-5	TRBJ2-3	TGTGCCAGCAGTCGGCGCTATGCAGATACGCAGTATTTT	CASSRRYADTQYF